A selection of T cell receptor beta chains follows, all from one sample in a study of glioma-infiltrating T cells after dendritic cell vaccination. Generated by immunoSEQ multiplex PCR, the TCRdb table keeps only in-frame clones and is missing some. In the table there are 90,000 to 110,000 clones, around 89% of which are singletons. The sequencing here drew on blood, taken after dendritic cell vaccination. These receptors were collected from a human donor with glioblastoma. Each CDR3 is given without its conserved first and last residue. Each record gives: V gene, CDR3 protein.

TRBV9	ASSGGNYNEQF
TRBV5-5	ASSLAGGRTTEAF
TRBV10-3	AISQAGGSYEQY
TRBV7-7	ASSSGLAGEQY
TRBV6-5	ASSSPGTAIYEQY
TRBV19	ASRGQGDRSSTDTQY
TRBV5-1	ASSLMGELSGNTIY
TRBV6-5	ASRSWGEGYEQY
TRBV7-8	ASSYRGTGLMQVETQY
TRBV4-1	ASSQDKGAGSPLH
TRBV30	AWSVQVGPRDTQY
TRBV28	ASSPRRGSNYEQY
TRBV18	ASSPGQGSDKGYT
TRBV5-1	ASSLTGGSNEKLF
TRBV6-5	ASRSGLVWETQY
TRBV5-1	ASSYGTSGRPDTQY
TRBV6-6	ASSPGTAGELF
TRBV7-3	ASSLGGVETQY
TRBV19	ASRLGQGANEQF
TRBV6-1	ASFGQVYGYT
TRBV9	ASSVVLEDNEQF
TRBV19	ASTGRAGNTIY
TRBV19	ASSIGGRGAGELF
TRBV30	ARDRGRGGELF
TRBV4-2	ASSQDRGNNNEQF
TRBV6-1	ASSEVEVSEQY
TRBV5-6	ASSLLAGGTTDTQY
TRBV5-4	ASSSVGLGRNYEQY
TRBV10-3	AISEPGQGANGYT
TRBV27	ASSSFERDNTDTQY
TRBV7-2	ASSSSGGGEQY
TRBV10-3	AISGHYEQY
TRBV19	ASSIVPGTNSYEQY
TRBV19	ASSVTGGLGNSPLH
TRBV6-5	ASSYSRATPGNTIY
TRBV4-1	APDRKRTGGSEKLF
TRBV7-8	ASSPSAAGDTYGYT
TRBV5-5	ASSTPDRGLNQPQH
TRBV5-1	ASSTSTSGRARETQY